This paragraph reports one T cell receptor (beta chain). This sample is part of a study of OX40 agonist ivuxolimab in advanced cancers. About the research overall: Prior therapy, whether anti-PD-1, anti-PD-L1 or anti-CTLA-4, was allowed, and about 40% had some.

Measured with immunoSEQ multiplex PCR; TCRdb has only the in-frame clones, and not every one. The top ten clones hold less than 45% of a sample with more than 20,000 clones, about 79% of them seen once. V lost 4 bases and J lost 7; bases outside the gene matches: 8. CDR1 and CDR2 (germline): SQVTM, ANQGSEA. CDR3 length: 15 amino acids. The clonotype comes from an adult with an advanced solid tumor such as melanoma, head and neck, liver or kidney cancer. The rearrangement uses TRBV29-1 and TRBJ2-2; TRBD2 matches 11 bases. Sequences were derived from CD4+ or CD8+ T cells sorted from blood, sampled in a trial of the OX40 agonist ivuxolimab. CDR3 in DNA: TGCAGCGTTGTAGGCGGACTAGCGGGTAGCGGGGAGCTGTTTTTT. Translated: CSVVGGLAGSGELFF.